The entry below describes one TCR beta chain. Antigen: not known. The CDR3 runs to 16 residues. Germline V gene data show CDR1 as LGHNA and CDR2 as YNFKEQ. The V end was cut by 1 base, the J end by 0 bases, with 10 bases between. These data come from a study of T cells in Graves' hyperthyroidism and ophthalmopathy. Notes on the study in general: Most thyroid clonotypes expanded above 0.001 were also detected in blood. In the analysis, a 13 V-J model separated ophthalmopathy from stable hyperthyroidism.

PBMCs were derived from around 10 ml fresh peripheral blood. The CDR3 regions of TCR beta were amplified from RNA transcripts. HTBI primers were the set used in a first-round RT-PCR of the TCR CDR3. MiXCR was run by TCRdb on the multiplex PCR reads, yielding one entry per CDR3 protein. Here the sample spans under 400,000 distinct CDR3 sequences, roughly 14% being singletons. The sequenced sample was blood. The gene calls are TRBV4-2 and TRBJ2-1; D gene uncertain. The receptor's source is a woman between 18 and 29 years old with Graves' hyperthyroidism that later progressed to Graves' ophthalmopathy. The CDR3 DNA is TGTGCCAGCAGCCAAGCGGCGGTCTCCTCCTACAATGAGCAGTTCTTC. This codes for CASSQAAVSSYNEQFF.